These 2 T cell receptor beta chains share one sample of origin, sequenced in a study of long-term antiretroviral therapy in people with HIV. Sequencing used immunoSEQ v3.0 at survey level. Profiling relied on immunoSEQ multiplex PCR, and the TCRdb table lists in-frame clones only, not all of them. The sample consists of 35,000 to 40,000 clones, about 93% of them appearing once. The sample here was unsorted PBMCs, taken 4.1 years after starting antiretroviral therapy. The receptor set was obtained from a woman between 50 and 59 years old with HIV.

The chain joins TRBV12-5 to TRBJ1-5; 8 bases align to TRBD1. After removal of 4 bases from V and 5 bases from J, the junction contained 10 bases not matched to a gene. This CDR3 has 16 residues. The V gene's germline CDR1 is LGHNT and CDR2 FRNRAP. CDR3 sequence: CASGSGTGGLYQPQHF. Here the CDR3 DNA reads TGTGCTAGTGGTTCCGGTACAGGGGGGTTATATCAGCCCCAGCATTTT.

This clone was seen only once. The chain uses TRBV28 and TRBJ1-4; 7 nucleotides line up with TRBD1. This CDR3 spans 14 amino acids. The V and J ends lost 2 bases and 8 bases, in that order; junction bases with no gene match: 5. Germline V CDR1 and CDR2: MDHEN, SYDVKM. CDR3 in amino acids: CASSLIQGGEKLFF. In nucleotides, the CDR3 is TGTGCCAGCAGTTTAATCCAGGGGGGAGAAAAACTGTTTTTT.